These 2 T cell receptor beta chains originate from one sample sequenced in a study of beta chain features in type 1 diabetes. Expressed TCRB transcripts were sequenced because the isolated RNA had all been reverse transcribed beforehand. Assay used: immunoSEQ multiplex PCR; TCRdb lists only in-frame clones, some missing. Among around 450,000 clones, 11% were seen once, and the ten largest hold roughly 0.046%. Sequenced sample: naive CD4+ T cells from blood. The receptors stem from a woman between 18 and 29 years old in good health.

The chain is built from TRBV5-1 and TRBJ2-3; tentatively, D is TRBD2 (6 bases). Germline values: CDR1 SGHRS, CDR2 YFSETQ. V was shortened by 0 bases and J by 4 bases, with 18 bases between the two germline ends. The CDR3 contains 17 residues. The DNA of the CDR3 is TGCGCCAGCAGCTTGGGGATTGGCGGAGGGGCCGCAGATACGCAGTATTTT. It is translated as CASSLGIGGGAADTQYF.

In regard to this clone: The junction does not match germline at one end; this may be a read error. The chain has TRBV2 and TRBJ2-7; no clear D gene. From germline, CDR1 is SNHLY and CDR2 FYNNEI. The CDR3 covers 12 residues. The DNA of the CDR3 is TGTGCCAGCAGTGAAAGGATCCTAGTTTGTGACTTC. Translating gives CASSERILVCDF.